These T cell receptor beta chains were read from a single sample in a study of shared clonotypes between healthy human individuals. Assay used: immunoSEQ multiplex PCR; TCRdb lists only in-frame clones, some missing. The sample lists 1.6 million or so clones; around 95% were seen once. Sequenced sample: naive CD4+ T cells sorted from blood. The source is a man aged 25-40 years in good health. CDR3s include the opening cysteine and the closing phenylalanine or tryptophan. A D gene is named only where the DNA matches it firmly. Size is omitted from some rows. Given values are once, few, many or a class for expanded clones.

TRBJ2-7,-,TRBV29-1,TRBD2,CSVAGLAGRRGQYF
TRBJ2-3,-,TRBV18,-,CASSPGGDTQYF
TRBJ2-1,-,TRBV7-9,-,CASSLEFGYLSSYNEQFF
TRBJ2-3,-,TRBV5-4,-,CASSRPGDTDTQYF
TRBJ2-7,-,TRBV11-3,-,CASSLAAGQGRNYEQYF
TRBJ1-5,-,TRBV6-1,TRBD1,CASSEAQGALDQPQHF
TRBJ2-3,-,TRBV18,TRBD2,CASSPIARRSGITDTQYF
TRBJ2-2,-,TRBV5-5,TRBD2,CASSPVASGFRELFF
TRBJ2-3,-,TRBV27,TRBD1,CASSLRYRGLVDTQYF
TRBJ2-5,-,TRBV28,TRBD1,CASSSTGTGDQETQYF
TRBJ1-1,-,TRBV28,TRBD1,CASSLETGTEAFF
TRBJ2-3,-,TRBV28,-,CASSFSRPSTDTQYF
TRBJ2-5,-,TRBV4-2,-,CASSQEASGTAGAQYF
TRBJ2-1,-,TRBV28,TRBD2,CAAGLGNNEQFF
TRBJ2-5,-,TRBV2,TRBD1,CASSPLTGGEETQYF
TRBJ1-5,-,TRBV29-1,-,CSVRQENQPQHF
TRBJ1-2,-,TRBV5-4,-,CASRVDGSGYTF
TRBJ1-4,-,TRBV18,-,CASSPLRPTTNEKLFF
TRBJ2-1,-,TRBV7-2,TRBD1,CASSQGVNEQFF
TRBJ1-5,-,TRBV4-2,-,CASSQGVSQPQHF
TRBJ2-7,-,TRBV4-1,-,CASSRRHGYEQYF
TRBJ1-3,-,TRBV7-8,-,CASSLAITGNTIYF
TRBJ1-2,-,TRBV2,-,CASSERYGYTF
TRBJ2-4,-,TRBV6-6,-,CASSYYGQQNIQYF
TRBJ2-1,once,TRBV2,-,CASSEEGSRQGHEQFF
TRBJ2-3,-,TRBV5-6,-,CASSPGASNTQYF
TRBJ1-1,-,TRBV6-1,TRBD1,CASSRQGRSNTEAFF
TRBJ1-5,-,TRBV28,-,CASRSGTLIQPQHF
TRBJ1-1,-,TRBV6-1,-,CASSDRFMNTEAFF
TRBJ1-4,-,TRBV5-5,-,CASSFGQHNEKLFF
TRBJ1-1,-,TRBV30,TRBD1,CAWSVDDRAEAFF
TRBJ2-1,-,TRBV19,-,CASKPGASRSYNEQFF
TRBJ1-2,-,TRBV5-4,TRBD1,CASSLGDRGGRNYGYTF
TRBJ2-3,-,TRBV2,TRBD2,CASGTSGRNTQYF
TRBJ1-3,-,TRBV19,-,CASSILSGARGNTIYF
TRBJ2-7,-,TRBV6-4,-,CASSEGYGSSQYF
TRBJ1-5,-,TRBV6-5,-,CASSTGRQPQHF
TRBJ2-7,once,TRBV14,-,CASSLNWGNYEQYF
TRBJ2-5,-,TRBV27,-,CASSLRGGTQYF
TRBJ1-5,-,TRBV6-5,-,CASRWGNQPQHF
TRBJ2-1,-,TRBV9,TRBD2,CASSEAGGYNEQFF
TRBJ2-7,-,TRBV11-2,-,CASSFGIETYEQYF
TRBJ2-2,-,TRBV30,TRBD2,CAWSSIAGGTGELFF
TRBJ2-7,-,TRBV27,TRBD1,CASSSITGTGSSEQYF
TRBJ2-1,-,TRBV7-2,TRBD2,CASSSGGLANEQFF
TRBJ1-2,-,TRBV30,-,CAWRDSSVYGYTF
TRBJ2-1,-,TRBV23-1,-,CASSQSYGSYNEQFF
TRBJ2-5,once,TRBV5-1,TRBD2,CASSLGGGSTWETQYF
TRBJ2-7,once,TRBV9,-,CASSVGTDVYEQYF
TRBJ1-3,-,TRBV7-2,-,CASSLAVTGISGNTIYF
TRBJ2-7,-,TRBV7-9,-,CASSLQGKDEQYF